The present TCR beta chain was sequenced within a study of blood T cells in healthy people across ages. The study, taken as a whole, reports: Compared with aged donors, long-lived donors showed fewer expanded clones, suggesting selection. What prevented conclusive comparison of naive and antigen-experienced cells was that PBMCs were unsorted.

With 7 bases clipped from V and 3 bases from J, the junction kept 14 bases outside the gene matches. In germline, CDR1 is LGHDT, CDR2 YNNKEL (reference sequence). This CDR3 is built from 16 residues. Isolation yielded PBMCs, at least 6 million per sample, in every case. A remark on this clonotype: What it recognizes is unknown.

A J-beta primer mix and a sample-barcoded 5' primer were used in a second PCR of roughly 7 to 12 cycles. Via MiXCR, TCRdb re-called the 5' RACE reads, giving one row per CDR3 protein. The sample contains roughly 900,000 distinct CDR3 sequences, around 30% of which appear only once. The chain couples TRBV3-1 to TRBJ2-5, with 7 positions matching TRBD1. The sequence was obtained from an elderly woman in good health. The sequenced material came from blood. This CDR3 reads CASNIQGIGSEETQYF. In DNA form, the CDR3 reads TGTGCCAGCAACATACAGGGGATAGGTAGCGAAGAGACCCAGTACTTC.